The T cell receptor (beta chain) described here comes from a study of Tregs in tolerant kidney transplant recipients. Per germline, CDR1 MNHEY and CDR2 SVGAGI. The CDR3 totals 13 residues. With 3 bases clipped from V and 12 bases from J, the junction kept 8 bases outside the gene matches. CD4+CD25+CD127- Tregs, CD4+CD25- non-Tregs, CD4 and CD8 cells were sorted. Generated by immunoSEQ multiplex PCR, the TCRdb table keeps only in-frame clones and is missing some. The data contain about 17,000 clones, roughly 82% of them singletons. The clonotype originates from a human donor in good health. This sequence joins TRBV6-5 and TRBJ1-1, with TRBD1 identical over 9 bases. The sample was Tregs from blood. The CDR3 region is CASSYRGQGVTFF. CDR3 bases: TGTGCCAGCAGTTATCGGGGACAGGGCGTAACTTTCTTT.